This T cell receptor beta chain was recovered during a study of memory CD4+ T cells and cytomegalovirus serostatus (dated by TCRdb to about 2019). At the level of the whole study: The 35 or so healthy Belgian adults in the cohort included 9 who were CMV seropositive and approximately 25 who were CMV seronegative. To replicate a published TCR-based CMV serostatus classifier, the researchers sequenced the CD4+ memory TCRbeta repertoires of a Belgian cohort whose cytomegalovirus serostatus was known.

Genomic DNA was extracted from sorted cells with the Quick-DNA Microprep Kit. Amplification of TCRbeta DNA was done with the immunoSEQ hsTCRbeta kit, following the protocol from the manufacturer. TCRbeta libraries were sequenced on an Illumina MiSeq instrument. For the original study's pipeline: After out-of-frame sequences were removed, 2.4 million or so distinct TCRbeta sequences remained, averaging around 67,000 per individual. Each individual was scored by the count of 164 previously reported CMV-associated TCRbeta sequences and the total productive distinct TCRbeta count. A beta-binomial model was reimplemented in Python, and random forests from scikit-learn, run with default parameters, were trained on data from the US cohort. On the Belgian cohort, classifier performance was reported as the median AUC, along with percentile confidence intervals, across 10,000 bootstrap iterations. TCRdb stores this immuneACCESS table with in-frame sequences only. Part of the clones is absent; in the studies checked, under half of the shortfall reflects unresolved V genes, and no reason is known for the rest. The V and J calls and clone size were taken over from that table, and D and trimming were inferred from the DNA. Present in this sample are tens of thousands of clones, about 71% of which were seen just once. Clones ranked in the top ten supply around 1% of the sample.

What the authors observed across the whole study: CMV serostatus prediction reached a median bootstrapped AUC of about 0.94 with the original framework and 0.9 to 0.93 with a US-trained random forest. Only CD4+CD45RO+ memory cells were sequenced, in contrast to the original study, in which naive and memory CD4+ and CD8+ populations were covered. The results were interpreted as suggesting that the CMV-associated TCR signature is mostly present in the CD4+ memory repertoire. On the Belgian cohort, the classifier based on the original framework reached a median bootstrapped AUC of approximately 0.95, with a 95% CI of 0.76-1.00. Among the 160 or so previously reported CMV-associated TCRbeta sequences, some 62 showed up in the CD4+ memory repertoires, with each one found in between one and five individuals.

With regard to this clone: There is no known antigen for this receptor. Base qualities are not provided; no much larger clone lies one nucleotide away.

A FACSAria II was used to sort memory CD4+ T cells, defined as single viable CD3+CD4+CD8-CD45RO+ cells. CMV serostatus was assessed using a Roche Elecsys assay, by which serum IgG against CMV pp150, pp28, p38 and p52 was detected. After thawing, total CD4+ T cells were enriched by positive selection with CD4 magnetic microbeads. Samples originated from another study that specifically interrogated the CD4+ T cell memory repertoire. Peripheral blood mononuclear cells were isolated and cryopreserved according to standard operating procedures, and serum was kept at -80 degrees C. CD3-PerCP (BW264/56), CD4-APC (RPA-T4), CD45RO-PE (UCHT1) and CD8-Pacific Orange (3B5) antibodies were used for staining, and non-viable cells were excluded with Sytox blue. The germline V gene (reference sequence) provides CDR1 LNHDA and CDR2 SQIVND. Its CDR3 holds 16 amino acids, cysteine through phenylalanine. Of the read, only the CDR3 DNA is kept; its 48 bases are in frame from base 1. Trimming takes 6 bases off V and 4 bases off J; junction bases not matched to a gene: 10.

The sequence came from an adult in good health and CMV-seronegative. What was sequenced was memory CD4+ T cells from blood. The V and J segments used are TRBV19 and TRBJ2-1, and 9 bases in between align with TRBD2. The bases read TGTGCCAGTAGAACCCCGGGTAGCGGGGGATACAATGAGCAGTTCTTC. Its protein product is CASRTPGSGGYNEQFF.